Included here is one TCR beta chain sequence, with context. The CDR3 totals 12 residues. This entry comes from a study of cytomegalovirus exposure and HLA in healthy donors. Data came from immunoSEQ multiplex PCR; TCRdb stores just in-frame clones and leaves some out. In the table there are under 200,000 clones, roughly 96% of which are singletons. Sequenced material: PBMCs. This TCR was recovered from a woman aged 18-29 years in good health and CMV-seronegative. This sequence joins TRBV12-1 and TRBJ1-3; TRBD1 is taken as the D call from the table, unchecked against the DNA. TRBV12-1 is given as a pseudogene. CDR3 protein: CASTRSGNTIYF. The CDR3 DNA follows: TGTGCCAGCACCAGATCCGGAAACACCATATATTTT.